Here is one TCR beta chain with its context. Its antigen is currently unknown. The source of the sample is a study of STAT3 mutations in large granular lymphocyte leukemia. About the research overall: Immunosuppressive therapy was given to more than half of T-LGLL patients.

The CDR3 length is 13 residues. Germline CDR1 is SGHRS and CDR2 is YFSETQ. The V end was cut by 10 bases, the J end by 9 bases, with 17 bases between. Libraries were prepared by immunoSEQ multiplex PCR; TCRdb keeps only in-frame clonotypes and omits some of them. The sample holds nearly 25,000 clones, about 94% seen once. Study conclusions and caveats: All newly emerging clones after therapy were STAT3 wild type. Every T-cell large granular lymphocyte leukemia patient had at least one immunodominant TCR beta clonotype.

The sample taken for sequencing was peripheral blood mononuclear cells. The chain has TRBV5-1 and TRBJ1-6, with D maybe TRBD1 (6 bases). The sequence derives from a middle-aged man with T-cell large granular lymphocyte leukemia. Some clones in this sample may be carry-over from other donors' samples. CDR3 in DNA: TGCGCCTCAGGGGTAGGAGATGGTTCACCCCTCCACTTT. Protein: CASGVGDGSPLHF.